The clone carrying this T cell receptor (beta chain) was seen a few times. Per the authors' pipeline: A per-sample median of around 100,000 TCRs was observed, with counts ranging from roughly 20,000 to 700,000. Via MiXCR, TCRdb re-called the RACE reads, giving one row per CDR3 protein. The V and J calls, along with clone size, are taken from TCRdb and not from the paper's own processing. The data contain about 79,000 distinct CDR3 sequences, 8.6% of them singletons. The data belong to a study of human T cells and chemical hapten exposure. Study summary: TCR yields differed between samples (mainly from small differences in pooled library volume).

The V and J ends lost 4 bases and 10 bases respectively, with 13 bases between them. CDR1 and CDR2 (germline): SQVTM, ANQGSEA. This CDR3 is 11 amino acids long. Time point of the sample: healthy volunteer bleed at 6 weeks. Total RNA was isolated from whole blood that had not been fractionated. The sequenced sample was whole blood. This TCR derives from a male donor in good health. Some clones in this sample may be carry-over from other donors' samples. The V gene is TRBV29-1, the J gene TRBJ1-1, with D maybe TRBD1 (5 bases). This CDR3 is CSVGDGEGAFF. CDR3 coding DNA: TGCAGCGTTGGGGACGGGGAGGGAGCTTTCTTT.